This TCR beta chain originates from a study of CD4 and CD8 cells across lung adenocarcinoma regions. Germline CDR1 is MNHEY and CDR2 is SVGAGI. CDR3 length equals 14 residues. Points on this clonotype: The CDR3 carries no conserved terminal phenylalanine or tryptophan, so it likely arises from a read error.

TCRdb processed the PCR reads anew with MiXCR; each CDR3 protein has one entry. The sample has thousands of distinct CDR3 sequences; less than 70% are singletons. Donors had localized lung adenocarcinoma, a non-small cell lung cancer. The genes are TRBV6-5 and TRBJ2-5, with 10 bases matching TRBD1. The DNA matches TRBJ2-7 better at its end, which makes the J call doubtful. This clonotype originated in a female donor with lung adenocarcinoma. The CD4 and CD8 labels of this study may be unreliable. The sequenced sample consisted of CD8+ T cells from the center of a lung tumor. The CDR3 region is CASSYGQGGYEQYC. CDR3 DNA sequence: TGTGCCAGCAGTTACGGACAGGGGGGATACGAGCAGTACTGC.